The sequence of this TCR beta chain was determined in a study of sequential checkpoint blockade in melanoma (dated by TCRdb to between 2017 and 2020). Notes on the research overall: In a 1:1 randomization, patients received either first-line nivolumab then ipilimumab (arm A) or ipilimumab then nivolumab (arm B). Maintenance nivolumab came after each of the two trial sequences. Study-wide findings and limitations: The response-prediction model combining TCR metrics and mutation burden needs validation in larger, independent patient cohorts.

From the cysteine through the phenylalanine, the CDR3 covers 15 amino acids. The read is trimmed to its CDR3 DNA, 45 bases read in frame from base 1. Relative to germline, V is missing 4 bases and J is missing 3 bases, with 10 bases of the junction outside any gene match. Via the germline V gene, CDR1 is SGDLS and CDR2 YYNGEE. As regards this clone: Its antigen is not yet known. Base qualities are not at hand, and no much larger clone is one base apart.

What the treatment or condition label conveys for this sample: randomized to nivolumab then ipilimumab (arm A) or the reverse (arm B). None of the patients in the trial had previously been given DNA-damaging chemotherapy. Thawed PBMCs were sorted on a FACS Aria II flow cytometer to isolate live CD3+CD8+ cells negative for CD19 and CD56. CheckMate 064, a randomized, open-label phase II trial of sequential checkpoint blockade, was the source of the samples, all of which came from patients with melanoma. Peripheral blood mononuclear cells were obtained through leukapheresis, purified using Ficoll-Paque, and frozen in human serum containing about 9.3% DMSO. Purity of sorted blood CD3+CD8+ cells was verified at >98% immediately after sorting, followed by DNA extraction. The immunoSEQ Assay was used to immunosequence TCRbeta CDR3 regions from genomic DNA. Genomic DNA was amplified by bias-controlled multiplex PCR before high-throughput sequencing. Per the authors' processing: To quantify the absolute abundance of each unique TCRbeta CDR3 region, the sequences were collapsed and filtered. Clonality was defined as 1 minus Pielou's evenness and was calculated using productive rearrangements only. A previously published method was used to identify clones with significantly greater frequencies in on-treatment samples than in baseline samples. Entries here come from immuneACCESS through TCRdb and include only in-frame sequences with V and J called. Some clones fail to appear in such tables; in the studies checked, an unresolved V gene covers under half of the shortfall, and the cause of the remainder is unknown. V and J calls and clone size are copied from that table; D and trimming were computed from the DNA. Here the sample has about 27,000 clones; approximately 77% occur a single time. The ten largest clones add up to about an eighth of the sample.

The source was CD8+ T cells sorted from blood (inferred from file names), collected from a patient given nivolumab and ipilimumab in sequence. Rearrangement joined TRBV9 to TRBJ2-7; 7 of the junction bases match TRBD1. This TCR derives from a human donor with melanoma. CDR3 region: CASSPDREYDYEQYF. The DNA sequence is TGTGCCAGCAGCCCCGACAGGGAATATGACTACGAGCAGTACTTC. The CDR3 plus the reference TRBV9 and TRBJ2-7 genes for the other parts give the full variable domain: DSGVTQTPKHLITATGQRVTLRCSPRSGDLSVYWYQQSLDQGLQFLIQYYNGEERAKGNILERFSAQQFPDLHSELNLSSLELGDSALYFCASSPDREYDYEQYFGPGTRLTVT.